This T cell receptor beta chain was sequenced in a study of T cell changes during pregnancy in multiple sclerosis. This CDR3 comprises 15 residues. CDR1 is MGHDK and CDR2 is SYGVNS in the germline V gene. V was clipped by 4 bases and J by 6 bases; unmatched bases: 10. The assay was immunoSEQ multiplex PCR, and TCRdb's table has in-frame clones only and misses some. The top ten hold 0.2% to 0.25% of the sample, which has 65,000 to 85,000 clones, 90% to 95% seen once. This clone was found once. Sequences were derived from CD4+ T cells from peripheral blood mononuclear cells, sampled before pregnancy. The chain uses TRBV25-1 and TRBJ1-1; 8 bases agree with TRBD1. This TCR was sampled from a female donor with multiple sclerosis, enrolled in a pregnancy study. The CDR3 region is CASSGLGQVGAEAFF. The CDR3 bases are TGTGCCAGCAGTGGACTGGGACAGGTCGGAGCTGAAGCTTTCTTT. The whole variable domain, remainder taken from reference TRBV25-1 and TRBJ1-1, is EADIYQTPRYLVIGTGKKITLECSQTMGHDKMYWYQQDPGMELHLIHYSYGVNSTEKGDLSSESTVSRIRTEHFPLTLESARPSHTSQYLCASSGLGQVGAEAFFGQGTRLTVV.